This TCR beta chain was sequenced in a study of identical twins. Study-wide results and caveats: The study drew conclusions from cross-sectional statistical analysis, not from following the same donors. Recombination models fit unrelated individuals' TCR alpha sharing but underestimated twins'.

Healthy Caucasians supplied all donations. A single record per CDR3 protein comes from TCRdb applying MiXCR to the 5' RACE reads. In the table there are approximately 670,000 distinct CDR3 sequences, approximately 6.1% of which are singletons. As concerns this clonotype: Antigen specificity is unknown.

The CDR3 runs to 13 residues. CDR1 and CDR2 from the germline V gene are SEHNR and FQNEAQ (reference sequence). V shed 4 bases and J shed 0 bases, with 6 bases lying between them. This TCR derives from a man aged 18-30 years in good health. The material sequenced was naive T cells sorted from blood. This rearrangement joins TRBV7-9 to TRBJ1-1; D call uncertain. The CDR3 nucleotides read TGTGCCAGCAGCTCCCCCCTGAACACTGAAGCTTTCTTT. This gives the protein CASSSPLNTEAFF.